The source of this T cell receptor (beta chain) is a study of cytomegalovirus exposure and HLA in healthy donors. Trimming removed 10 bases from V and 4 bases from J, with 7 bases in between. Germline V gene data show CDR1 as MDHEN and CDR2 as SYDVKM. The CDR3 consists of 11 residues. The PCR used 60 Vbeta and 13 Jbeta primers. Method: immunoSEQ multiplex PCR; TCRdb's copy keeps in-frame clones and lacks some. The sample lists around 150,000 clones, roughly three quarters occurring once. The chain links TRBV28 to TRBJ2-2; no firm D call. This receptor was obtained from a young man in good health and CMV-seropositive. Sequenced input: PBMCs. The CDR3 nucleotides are TGTGCCACCTCGAGCACCGGGGAGCTGTTTTTT. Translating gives CATSSTGELFF.